This entry is about one T cell receptor beta chain. This sample was included in a study of CD8+ T cells in alopecia areata. Treatment: oral pan-JAK inhibitor, 5-10 mg twice daily. The germline V gene has CDR1 SGHDT and CDR2 YYEEEE. The ends lost 0 bases at V and 3 bases at J; junction bases unmatched: 9. The CDR3 is 18 amino acids. The sequencing template was cDNA reverse transcribed from extracted RNA. Sequenced by immunoSEQ multiplex PCR; TCRdb stores in-frame clones only, minus some. The sample contains about 200,000 clones, around two fifths of which appear only once. This rearrangement joins TRBV5-6 to TRBJ1-5; 10 bases line up with TRBD1. The input for sequencing was CD4+ T cells sorted from blood, taken between weeks 30 and 35, from a patient treated with tofacitinib. The receptor comes from a human donor with alopecia areata. This CDR3 reads CASSLGGTGVGNNQPQHF. The CDR3 DNA is TGTGCCAGCAGCTTGGGAGGGACAGGGGTCGGGAACAATCAGCCCCAGCATTTT.